This T cell receptor (beta chain) originates from a study of Ad26.COV2.S vaccination and SARS-CoV-2 variants. Study as a whole: Doses of Ad26.COV2.S were injected into muscle once or twice, 56 days apart. General study findings and limits: Spike-specific responses of CD8+ and CD4+ T cells were reported to display substantial breadth after vaccination. Overall T cell responses may have been underestimated by the analyses of TCR breadth and depth.

On this clone itself: What it binds is unknown.

Indicated treatment: 19 received Ad26.COV2.S at low or high dose, single or two shots; roughly five received placebo; per-sample allocation not given. Repertoires come from day 63 after the first vaccine or placebo injection. This CDR3 region has 13 residues. Germline lookup yields CDR1 MNHEY and CDR2 SMNVEV (reference sequence). The germline V and J ends were trimmed by 4 bases and 1 base, with 7 bases remaining between them. TCRdb's copy holds only in-frame clones and misses some; the assay was immunoSEQ multiplex PCR. The sample yields 250,000 to 300,000 clones, around 87% seen once. The receptor's source is a person between 18 and 65 years old who received the Ad26.COV2.S COVID-19 vaccine or a placebo. The source material was peripheral blood, sampled in a trial of Ad26.COV2.S vaccine versus placebo. J is TRBJ1-1 and V is TRBV27; D uncertain. Here the CDR3 DNA reads TGTGCCAGCAGTTGGAGGGCGAACACTGAAGCTTTCTTT. Its translation: CASSWRANTEAFF.